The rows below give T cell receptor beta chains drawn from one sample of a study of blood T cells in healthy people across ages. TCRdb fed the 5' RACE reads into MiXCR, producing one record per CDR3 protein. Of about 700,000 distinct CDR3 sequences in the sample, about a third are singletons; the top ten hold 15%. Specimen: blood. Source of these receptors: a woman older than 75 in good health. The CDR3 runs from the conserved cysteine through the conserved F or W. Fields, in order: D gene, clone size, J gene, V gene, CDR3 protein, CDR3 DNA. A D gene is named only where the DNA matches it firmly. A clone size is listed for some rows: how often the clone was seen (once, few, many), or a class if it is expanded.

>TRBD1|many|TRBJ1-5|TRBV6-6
CASSSTGGEGQPQHF
TGTGCCAGCAGCTCCACAGGGGGCGAAGGTCAGCCCCAGCATTTT
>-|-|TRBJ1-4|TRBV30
CAWSPLRTPGDEKLFF
TGTGCCTGGAGTCCCCTTAGGACACCAGGGGATGAAAAACTGTTTTTT
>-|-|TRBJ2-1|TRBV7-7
CASSRTPSWEIQFF
TGTGCCAGCAGCAGGACTCCTAGCTGGGAGATCCAGTTCTTC
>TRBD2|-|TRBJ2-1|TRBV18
CASSPLAGELNEQFF
TGTGCCAGCTCACCATTAGCGGGGGAGCTCAATGAGCAGTTCTTC
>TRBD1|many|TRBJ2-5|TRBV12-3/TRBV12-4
CASSPGQGLETQYF
TGTGCCAGCTCCCCCGGACAGGGACTGGAGACCCAGTACTTC
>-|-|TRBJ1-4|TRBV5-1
CASSPVARGGLFF
TGCGCCAGCAGCCCTGTGGCCCGCGGAGGACTGTTTTTT
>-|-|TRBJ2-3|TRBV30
CAWSVGGAITDTQYF
TGTGCCTGGAGTGTGGGAGGAGCGATAACAGATACGCAGTATTTT
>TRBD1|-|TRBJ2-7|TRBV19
CASSGGTGPYYEQYF
TGTGCCAGTAGTGGAGGGACAGGGCCGTACTACGAGCAGTACTTC
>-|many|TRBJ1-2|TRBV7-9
CASSLGQLYGYTF
TGTGCCAGCAGCTTAGGCCAGCTCTATGGCTACACCTTC
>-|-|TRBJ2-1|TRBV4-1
CASSQYRGEQFF
TGCGCCAGCAGCCAGTATCGCGGGGAGCAGTTCTTC
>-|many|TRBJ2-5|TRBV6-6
CASSWDTRTQYF
TGTGCCAGCAGCTGGGACACTCGGACCCAGTACTTC
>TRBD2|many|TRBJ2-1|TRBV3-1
CASSQGLAGLGGNEQFF
TGTGCCAGCAGCCAAGGTCTAGCGGGCCTTGGGGGCAATGAGCAGTTCTTC
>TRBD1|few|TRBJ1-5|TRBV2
CASRGQDSNQPQHF
TGTGCCAGTCGGGGACAGGATAGCAATCAGCCCCAGCATTTT
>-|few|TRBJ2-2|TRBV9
CASSVPPNTGELFF
TGTGCCAGCAGCGTTCCGCCGAACACCGGGGAGCTGTTTTTT
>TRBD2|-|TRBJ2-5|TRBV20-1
CSANPSQRGVETQYF
TGCAGTGCTAACCCCAGCCAGCGGGGGGTAGAGACCCAGTACTTC
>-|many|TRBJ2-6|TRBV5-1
CASSFTSSGANVLTF
TGCGCCAGCAGCTTCACTAGCTCCGGGGCCAACGTCCTGACTTTC
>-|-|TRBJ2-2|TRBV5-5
CASSLNGGTAELFF
TGTGCCAGCAGCCTCAATGGGGGGACAGCTGAGCTGTTTTTT
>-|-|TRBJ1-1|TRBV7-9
CTSSLLGNTEAFF
TGTACCAGCAGCTTGCTGGGAAACACTGAAGCTTTCTTT
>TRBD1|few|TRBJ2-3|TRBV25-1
CASSRDRGIDTQYF
TGTGCCAGCAGCCGGGACAGGGGCATAGATACGCAGTATTTT
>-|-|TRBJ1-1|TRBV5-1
CASSVTQQGFGTEAFF
TGCGCCAGCAGCGTTACCCAACAGGGATTCGGCACTGAAGCTTTCTTT
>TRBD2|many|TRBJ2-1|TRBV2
CASRPSGGAAGRYNEQFF
TGTGCCAGCAGACCAAGCGGGGGGGCGGCTGGACGCTACAATGAGCAGTTCTTC
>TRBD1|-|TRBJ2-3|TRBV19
CASSQGDRDTQYF
TGTGCCAGTAGTCAAGGGGACAGGGATACGCAGTATTTT
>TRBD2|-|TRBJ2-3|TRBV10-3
CTISVGGGSTDTQYF
TGTACCATCAGTGTTGGCGGGGGATCCACAGATACGCAGTATTTT
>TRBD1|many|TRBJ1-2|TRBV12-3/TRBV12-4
CASSLRTGGNYGYTF
TGTGCCAGCAGTCTAAGGACAGGGGGAAACTATGGCTACACCTTC
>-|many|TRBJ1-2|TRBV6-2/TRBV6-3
CASSYYPENYGYTF
TGTGCCAGCAGTTACTACCCGGAGAACTATGGCTACACCTTC
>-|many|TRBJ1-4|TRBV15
CATSIRQSNEKLFF
TGTGCCACCAGCATCCGACAGAGTAATGAAAAACTGTTTTTT
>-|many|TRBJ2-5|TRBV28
CASSLGIWETQYF
TGTGCCAGCAGTTTGGGGATTTGGGAGACCCAGTACTTC